This TCR beta chain was recovered during a study of cytotoxic CD8 clonotypes in ibrutinib-treated CLL (dated by TCRdb to about 2021). Context from the whole study: In this cohort, some 14 patients were treatment-naive and ten to eleven were relapsed/refractory, while roughly 17 had unmutated IGHV. Partial responses were observed in roughly 24 patients and complete responses in 2; after a median follow-up of roughly 72 months, remission was maintained in some 14 patients and progression was observed in approximately 12. Response samples were taken after a median of approximately 12 months on treatment, ranging from about 6 to 40 months. Samples averaged about 260,000 productive templates and some 91,000 productive rearrangements. Longitudinal samples were obtainable from about 30% of the roughly 90 participants in the trial. Cryopreserved peripheral blood mononuclear cells were collected before treatment, at response, and at either disease progression or sustained remission. Every remission and progressive disease sample was obtained while ibrutinib was still being received by the patients.

The goal of deep resolution MiSeq sequencing was a depth between 1 in 1 million and 1 in 200,000 T cells, and coverage averaged 10x per clonotype. TCR beta libraries were generated with the immunoSEQ hsTCRB Kit. In the paper's pipeline: Data were analyzed with ImmunoSEQ Data Assistant and ImmunoSEQ Analyzer, with V, D and J genes assigned per IMGT definitions. Clonality was computed as one minus normalized Shannon entropy of productive rearrangement frequencies, ranging from 0 to 1. Only overrepresented clonotypes making up at least 0.05% of the repertoire of each patient were included in the public clonotype analysis. About a dozen repertoires from age-matched healthy donors, obtained from immuneACCESS, served as clonality controls. Here the immuneACCESS table is served through TCRdb, limited to in-frame sequences with V and J called. Missing clones are a known gap in these copies; in checked studies unresolved V genes cover under half, and the rest lacks a known reason. V, J and clone size reflect that table, while D and trimming were determined from the DNA. Here the sample has 55,000 to 80,000 clones; 75% to 95% occur a single time. The top ten hold around 3.3% of the sample.

The time point label here, explained by the study, means: about a year on ibrutinib. For TCR beta library preparation, about 2 micrograms of genomic DNA were isolated from cryopreserved PBMCs. Longitudinal blood samples from CLL patients on ibrutinib monotherapy were analyzed using high-throughput TCR beta sequencing. The patients took part in an open-label, single-center phase 2 trial of ibrutinib monotherapy. The investigation overall reported the following: At baseline, clonality was higher than in age-matched healthy donors and showed a strong correlation with circulating CD8+ T-cell counts. Public clonotypes were found to be uncommon and were observed to contract or remain stable during treatment; the increase in clonality was shown to reflect expansion of private clonotypes at ibrutinib response. An increase in clonality was observed at ibrutinib response, with clonality remaining stable during sustained remission and falling back toward baseline at progression. Sampling times were not matched between sustained-remission and progressing patients, and lymph node repertoires were not studied.

On this clone itself: Its antigen is currently not known. Base qualities were left out, and no much larger clone turns up one base away.

Trimming leaves V shorter by 7 bases and J shorter by 4 bases, with the junction holding 13 bases beyond the gene matches. The CDR3 starts with the cysteine, ends with the phenylalanine, and has 15 residues. Only the CDR3 DNA stays, 45 bases, in frame from base 1. The germline V gene specifies SQVTM as CDR1 and ANQGSEA as CDR2. The V gene is TRBV29-1 and the J gene is TRBJ2-1; TRBD2 lines up with 7 middle nucleotides. This sequence originates from a human donor with chronic lymphocytic leukemia. Source: PBMCs, taken after 12 months of ibrutinib treatment. The CDR3: CSAPQGAGTYNEQFF. The sequence in DNA is TGCAGCGCCCCCCAGGGAGCGGGAACATACAATGAGCAGTTCTTC.